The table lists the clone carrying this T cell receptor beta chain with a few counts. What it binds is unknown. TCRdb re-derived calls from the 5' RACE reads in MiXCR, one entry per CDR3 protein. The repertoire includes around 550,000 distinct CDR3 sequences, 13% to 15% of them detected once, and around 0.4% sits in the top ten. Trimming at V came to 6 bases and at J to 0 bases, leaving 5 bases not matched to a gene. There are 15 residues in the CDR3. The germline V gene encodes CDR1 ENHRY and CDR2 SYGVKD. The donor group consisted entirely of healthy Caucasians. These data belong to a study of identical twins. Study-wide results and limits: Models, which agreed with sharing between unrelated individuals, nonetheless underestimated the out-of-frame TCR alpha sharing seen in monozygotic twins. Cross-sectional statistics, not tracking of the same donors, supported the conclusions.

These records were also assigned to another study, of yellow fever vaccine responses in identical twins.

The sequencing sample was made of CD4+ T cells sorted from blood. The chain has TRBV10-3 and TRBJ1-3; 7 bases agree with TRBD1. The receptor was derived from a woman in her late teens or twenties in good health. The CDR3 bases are TGTGCCATCAGGGTACAGGGGTTCTCTGGAAACACCATATATTTT. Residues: CAIRVQGFSGNTIYF.